This passage covers 26 T cell receptor beta chains from one sample sequenced in a study of T cell responses to AZD1222 COVID-19 vaccine. Libraries were prepared by immunoSEQ multiplex PCR; TCRdb keeps only in-frame clonotypes and omits some of them. The repertoire holds around 100,000 clones, with about 86% as singletons. The sequenced sample was peripheral blood, obtained on day 0 of AZD1222 vaccination. The receptors were gathered from an adult in good health.

As regards this clone: Germline is not matched at one junction end, which may reflect a read error. The V call is TRBV5-8, the J call TRBJ1-2; D might be TRBD1 (6 bases). CDR1 is SGHTS and CDR2 is YDEGEE in the germline V gene. The CDR3 loop spans 11 amino acids. CDR3 nucleotides: TGTGCCAGCAGCCCCAAGACCGACAGGTACTTC. This translates into CASSPKTDRYF.

The gene calls are TRBV28 and TRBJ2-7; 12 bases map to TRBD1. The CDR3 is 15 amino acids. Trimming took 5 bases from V and 2 from J; bases not matched to a gene: 4. Germline CDR1 and CDR2: MDHEN and SYDVKM. The CDR3 here is CASSPGTGGPYEQYF. In DNA form, the CDR3 reads TGTGCCAGCAGTCCGGGGACAGGGGGCCCCTACGAGCAGTACTTC.

In the case of this clone: Within the sample, other DNA sequences also encode this same CDR3. This chain joins TRBV6-5 and TRBJ1-1, with D possibly being TRBD1 (5 bases). Germline CDR1 is MNHEY and CDR2 is SVGAGI. V lost 0 bases and J 4 bases, leaving 12 bases between the germline ends. CDR3 length equals 15 residues. The CDR3: CASSYSRGLGTEAFF. The CDR3 nucleotides read TGTGCCAGCAGTTACTCGAGGGGATTGGGCACTGAAGCTTTCTTT.

This chain joins TRBV7-9 and TRBJ2-2; D is uncertain. Germline lookup yields CDR1 SEHNR and CDR2 FQNEAQ (reference sequence). The CDR3 length is 11 residues. Between the trimmed V and J ends, which lost 3 bases and 7 bases, there was a span of 3 bases. CDR3 coding DNA: TGTGCCAGCAGCTTTGTCGGGGAGCTGTTTTTT. Translating it yields CASSFVGELFF.

V gene TRBV11-3 combines with J gene TRBJ1-3; D not resolved. CDR1 and CDR2 (germline): SGHNT, YENEEA. With 7 bases removed from V and 2 bases from J, the gap between germline ends came to 12 bases. The length of the CDR3 is 14 residues. CDR3 amino acids: CASTAGGAGNTIYF. CDR3 DNA sequence: TGTGCCAGCACCGCTGGCGGGGCTGGAAACACCATATATTTT. The full variable domain, rest sourced from reference TRBV11-3 and TRBJ1-3, is EAGVVQSPRYKIIEKKQPVAFWCNPISGHNTLYWYLQNLGQGPELLIRYENEEAVDDSQLPKDRFSAERLKGVDSTLKIQPAELGDSAVYLCASTAGGAGNTIYFGEGSWLTVV.

V and J are TRBV19 and TRBJ2-5; D remains unclear. Germline-derived CDR1 and CDR2 are LNHDA and SQIVND (reference sequence). V was pared by 4 bases and J by 4 bases, with 1 base between. CDR3 size: 10 residues. The CDR3 bases are TGTGCCAGTAGTACAGAGACCCAGTACTTC. As protein: CASSTETQYF.

In this sample, this clone turned up once. This chain connects TRBV10-3 to TRBJ1-1; D is possibly TRBD1 (6 bases). V was shortened by 7 bases and J by 1 base, with 13 bases between the two germline ends. The CDR3 is 14 amino acids. From germline, CDR1 is ENHRY and CDR2 SYGVKD. The CDR3 bases are TGTGCCATCACCGGGGGCAGTAAGAACACTGAAGCTTTCTTT. Protein sequence: CAITGGSKNTEAFF.

In its sample, this clone was seen a few times. The chain joins TRBV3-1 (or the pseudogene TRBV3-2) to TRBJ1-1; no clear D. V lost 3 bases and J lost 3, with 8 bases in between. The CDR3 extends over 13 amino acids. CDR1 and CDR2 from the germline V gene are LGHDT and YNNKEL (reference sequence). CDR3 protein: CASSQGLYTEAFF. Here the CDR3 DNA reads TGTGCCAGCAGCCAGGGGTTGTACACTGAAGCTTTCTTT.

Concerning this clone itself: An end of the junction does not agree with germline; a read error may underlie this. The CDR3 DNA reads as TGTGCCAGCAGTGATCTTGGGCCGGTAAGATTT. Amino acid sequence: CASSDLGPVRF. The chain recombines TRBV6-1 with TRBJ1-4; D unclear. The CDR3 length is 11 residues. Germline CDR1 and CDR2: MNHNS and SASEGT.

This clone has just a few counts. The J gene is TRBJ1-1, the V gene TRBV19; TRBD1 agrees at 10 bases. Germline CDR1 is LNHDA and CDR2 is SQIVND (reference sequence). With 6 bases clipped from V and 4 bases from J, the junction kept 8 bases outside the gene matches. The CDR3 spans 15 residues. In nucleotides, the CDR3 is TGTGCCAGTAGGCACCGACAGGGGGCCCTCACTGAAGCTTTCTTT. It codes for CASRHRQGALTEAFF.

The rearrangement joins TRBV5-6 to TRBJ1-2, with 11 bases matching TRBD1. The CDR3 has 13 amino acids. Germline CDR1 and CDR2: SGHDT and YYEEEE. V was pared by 3 bases and J by 8 bases, with 3 bases of the junction left unmatched. This chain's CDR3 is CASSWDRGEGYTF. The CDR3 nucleotides are TGTGCCAGCAGCTGGGACAGGGGGGAAGGCTACACCTTC. The full variable domain, its missing parts supplied by reference TRBV5-6 and TRBJ1-2, is DAGVTQSPTHLIKTRGQQVTLRCSPKSGHDTVSWYQQALGQGPQFIFQYYEEEERQRGNFPDRFSGHQFPNYSSELNVNALLLGDSALYLCASSWDRGEGYTFGSGTRLTVV.

J is TRBJ1-2 and V is TRBV5-1; D perhaps matches TRBD1 (5 bases). Germline V lookup: CDR1 SGHRS, CDR2 YFSETQ. The CDR3 totals 15 residues. V lost 0 bases and J lost 2, with 11 bases in between. The CDR3: CASSLVGGNNYGYTF. CDR3 nucleotides: TGCGCCAGCAGCTTGGTGGGGGGGAACAACTATGGCTACACCTTC. Looking up the rest from reference TRBV5-1 and TRBJ1-2 gives the full variable domain: KAGVTQTPRYLIKTRGQQVTLSCSPISGHRSVSWYQQTPGQGLQFLFEYFSETQRNKGNFPGRFSGRQFSNSRSEMNVSTLELGDSALYLCASSLVGGNNYGYTFGSGTRLTVV.

This chain connects TRBV6-2 or TRBV6-3 to TRBJ1-2; the D is unclear. V lost 5 bases and J 4 bases, leaving 14 bases between the germline ends. This CDR3 region has 14 residues. In germline, CDR1 is MNHEY, CDR2 SVGEGT. The CDR3 coding sequence is TGTGCCAGCAGTATTGACACCGGAGGCTATGGCTACACCTTC. Residues: CASSIDTGGYGYTF.

The rearrangement links TRBV3-1 (or the pseudogene TRBV3-2) to TRBJ1-1, with 8 bases lining up with TRBD1. This CDR3 has 14 amino acids. Germline V gene data show CDR1 as LGHDT and CDR2 as YNNKEL (reference sequence). Losses at the gene ends were 6 bases for V and 3 bases for J; bases not matched to a gene: 6. CDR3 residues: CASRARGRHTEAFF. DNA of the CDR3: TGTGCCAGCAGAGCCAGGGGGCGGCACACTGAAGCTTTCTTT.

This chain connects TRBV10-3 to TRBJ2-2; D may be TRBD1 or TRBD2 (5 bases each). Germline CDR1 and CDR2: ENHRY and SYGVKD. The CDR3 is made up of 17 amino acids. V lost 0 bases and J 1 base, leaving 12 bases between the germline ends. CDR3 sequence reads: CAISESTGRLNTGELFF. In DNA, the CDR3 is TGTGCCATCAGTGAGTCGACGGGGCGGCTGAACACCGGGGAGCTGTTTTTT.

The chain combines TRBV11-3 with TRBJ2-3; TRBD2 aligns across 11 bases. This CDR3 is built from 18 residues. V was pared by 5 bases and J by 2 bases, with 12 bases of the junction left unmatched. Germline assignment: CDR1 SGHNT and CDR2 YENEEA. The CDR3 loop reads CASSRPKTSGTTTDTQYF. The CDR3 DNA reads as TGTGCCAGCAGCCGCCCGAAGACTAGCGGGACTACCACAGATACGCAGTATTTT.

The chain is built from TRBV19 and TRBJ2-7, with D uncertain. Trimming stripped 0 bases from V and 6 bases from J, with 9 bases between. Per germline, CDR1 LNHDA and CDR2 SQIVND (reference sequence). This CDR3 is 13 amino acids long. The CDR3 loop is CASSIERTSEQYF. The CDR3 DNA reads as TGTGCCAGTAGTATAGAGCGGACGAGCGAGCAGTACTTC.

This clone was detected only once. The chain recombines TRBV9 with TRBJ2-3; unclear D gene. This CDR3 contains 15 residues. From germline, CDR1 is SGDLS and CDR2 YYNGEE. The V and J ends lost 2 bases and 2 bases respectively, with 12 bases between them. This CDR3 is CASSVFTSYTDTQYF. The CDR3 coding sequence is TGTGCCAGCAGCGTCTTTACTTCCTACACAGATACGCAGTATTTT.

Turning to this clone: At the DNA level, this CDR3 is encoded by other sequences in the same sample as well. The V and J genes are TRBV7-9 and TRBJ1-1; D unresolved. V gave up 0 bases and J gave up 1 base, with 3 bases separating them. Germline V gives CDR1 SEHNR, CDR2 FQNEAQ (reference sequence). The CDR3 spans 13 residues. CDR3 sequence (DNA): TGTGCCAGCAGCTTAGCCGGGAACACTGAAGCTTTCTTT. Residues: CASSLAGNTEAFF. The full variable domain, in which reference TRBV7-9 and TRBJ1-1 provide the parts outside the CDR3, is DTGVSQNPRHKITKRGQNVTFRCDPISEHNRLYWYRQTLGQGPEFLTYFQNEAQLEKSRLLSDRFSAERPKGSFSTLEIQRTEQGDSAMYLCASSLAGNTEAFFGQGTRLTVV.

The chain uses TRBV12-5 and TRBJ1-5; D remains ambiguous. Deletions cut 2 bases from V and 4 bases from J, with 6 bases between. Germline V gene data show CDR1 as LGHNT and CDR2 as FRNRAP. This CDR3 is built from 13 residues. The CDR3 region is CASGLSENQPQHF. The CDR3 DNA reads as TGTGCTAGTGGTTTGTCGGAAAATCAGCCCCAGCATTTT.

Here the CDR3 reads CASSQHGALSSGANVLTF. The CDR3, as DNA: TGCGCCAGCAGCCAGCACGGGGCCCTTAGCTCTGGGGCCAACGTCCTGACTTTC. This rearrangement joins TRBV5-1 to TRBJ2-6; D is tentatively TRBD1 or TRBD2 (5 bases each). CDR1 and CDR2 from the germline V gene are SGHRS and YFSETQ. V lost 4 bases, J lost 0 bases, and 17 bases lay in between. The CDR3 consists of 18 residues.

The chain joins TRBV7-2 to TRBJ2-3; TRBD2 matches at 7 bases. The CDR3 totals 17 residues. Germline-derived CDR1 and CDR2 are SGHTA and FQGNSA. Unmatched junction bases numbered 13, after V lost 5 bases and J lost 2 bases. In DNA, the CDR3 is TGTGCCAGCAGCCAAGCGGGACCGGGAGAACCCACAGATACGCAGTATTTT. The encoded protein is CASSQAGPGEPTDTQYF. Filled out from reference TRBV7-2 and TRBJ2-3, the complete variable domain reads GAGVSQSPSNKVTEKGKDVELRCDPISGHTALYWYRQSLGQGLEFLIYFQGNSAPDKSGLPSDRFSAERTGGSVSTLTIQRTQQEDSAVYLCASSQAGPGEPTDTQYFGPGTRLTVL.

CDR3 DNA sequence: TGTGCCAGCAACAGGGACAGAGGCACTGAAGCTTTCTTT. Protein: CASNRDRGTEAFF. This rearrangement joins TRBV9 to TRBJ1-1; 7 bases are shared with TRBD1. CDR1 and CDR2 from the germline V gene are SGDLS and YYNGEE. Unmatched junction bases numbered 6, after V lost 6 bases and J lost 4 bases. The CDR3 runs 13 residues.

The chain is built from TRBV3-1 (or the pseudogene TRBV3-2) and TRBJ1-2; unclear D gene. Trimming cost V 0 bases and J 7 bases, with 9 bases left between them. This CDR3 comprises 13 residues. The germline V gene has CDR1 LGHDT and CDR2 YNNKEL (reference sequence). CDR3 amino acids: CASSQDFGGGYTF. The CDR3 DNA is TGTGCCAGCAGCCAAGATTTTGGTGGTGGCTACACCTTC.

This chain uses TRBV6-5 with TRBJ2-7; D tentatively reads TRBD1 or TRBD2 (5 bases each). Trimming cost V 2 bases and J 5 bases, with 10 bases left between them. The CDR3 runs 13 residues. The germline gives CDR1 MNHEY, CDR2 SVGAGI. The CDR3 sequence: CASSYPGAHEQYF. As DNA, the CDR3 is TGTGCCAGCAGTTACCCCGGGGCCCACGAGCAGTACTTC.

The genes are TRBV18 and TRBJ2-3; tentatively, D is TRBD2 (5 bases). There are 15 residues in the CDR3. The V end lost 2 bases, the J end lost 7 bases, and 16 bases lay between the germline ends. Germline CDR1 is KGHSH and CDR2 is LQKENI. The CDR3 DNA is TGTGCCAGCTCACCAATTGAGGGCCGAGAGTATACGCAGTATTTT. Its protein is CASSPIEGREYTQYF. The whole variable domain, remainder taken from reference TRBV18 and TRBJ2-3, is NAGVMQNPRHLVRRRGQEARLRCSPMKGHSHVYWYRQLPEEGLKFMVYLQKENIIDESGMPKERFSAEFPKEGPSILRIQQVVRGDSAAYFCASSPIEGREYTQYFGPGTRLTVL.